What follows describes a single TCR beta chain. Its matching antigen is unknown. The CDR3 contains 13 residues. Trimming removed 2 bases at V and 7 bases at J, with 10 bases between. From germline, CDR1 is SGHRS and CDR2 YFSETQ. 60 Vbeta and 13 Jbeta primers were used in PCR. Data came from immunoSEQ multiplex PCR; TCRdb stores just in-frame clones and leaves some out. The sample consists of 95,000 to 150,000 clones, 80% of them appearing once. The record originates from a study of cytomegalovirus exposure and HLA in healthy donors. Points from the study as a whole: The dataset shows that most TCR sequences were rare, while some public TCRs occurred in many donors. V- and J-gene trimming of TCR beta was linked (in a later analysis) to a missense DCLRE1C variant. Reports state that TCR beta sequences accurately predicted most subjects' HLA-A and HLA-B alleles.

The study sampled nominally healthy donors, though unrecorded immune exposures were likely. The TCR was taken from a female donor in good health and CMV-seropositive. Sequenced: PBMCs. The chain combines TRBV5-1 with TRBJ2-4, with D maybe TRBD2 (5 bases). The CDR3 nucleotides are TGCGCCAGCAGCTTTGGGGAGACGAACATTCAGTACTTC. Translating gives CASSFGETNIQYF. The whole variable domain, remainder taken from reference TRBV5-1 and TRBJ2-4, is KAGVTQTPRYLIKTRGQQVTLSCSPISGHRSVSWYQQTPGQGLQFLFEYFSETQRNKGNFPGRFSGRQFSNSRSEMNVSTLELGDSALYLCASSFGETNIQYFGAGTRLSVL.